These 10 T cell receptor beta chains were all obtained from the same sample, sequenced in a study of T cells in localized non-small cell lung cancer. Clones were read by immunoSEQ multiplex PCR, and TCRdb kept only the in-frame ones, dropping some. Among about 1,000 clones listed, roughly 22% were seen once. Sequencing was performed on normal lung tissue next to the tumor, taken before any cancer treatment. These receptors all come from a male donor at least 60 years old with stage III squamous cell lung carcinoma.

This clone was seen only a few times. The chain has TRBV6-8 and TRBJ2-6; TRBD1 is a possible D gene (5 bases). The CDR3 is made up of 13 amino acids. Deletions cut 8 bases from V and 1 base from J, with 6 bases between. CDR1 and CDR2 (germline): MNHGY, SAAAGT. DNA for the CDR3: TGTGCCAGCTCAGGGTCTGGGGCCAACGTCCTGACTTTC. Translating it yields CASSGSGANVLTF.

This rearrangement joins TRBV9 to TRBJ1-1, with D tentatively TRBD1 (5 bases). Per germline, CDR1 SGDLS and CDR2 YYNGEE. CDR3 length: 13 amino acids. Trimming left V 4 bases short and J 4 bases short, with 11 bases between. CDR3 residues: CASSRPGGTEAFF. The DNA for the CDR3 is TGTGCCAGCAGCAGACCCGGGGGCACTGAAGCTTTCTTT.

This clone was detected ten times or more. At the DNA level, this CDR3 is encoded by other sequences in the same sample as well. This chain connects TRBV11-3 to TRBJ1-5; D gene ambiguous. Germline-derived CDR1 and CDR2 are SGHNT and YENEEA. This CDR3 has 14 amino acids. Trimming took off 1 base at V and 7 bases at J, with 11 bases between the two ends. DNA of the CDR3: TGTGCCAGCAGCTTAGGCGGGGTGGGGCAGCCCCAGCATTTT. It translates to CASSLGGVGQPQHF.

The chain joins TRBV19 to TRBJ2-4; 11 bases line up with TRBD1. This CDR3 region has 18 residues. After removal of 5 bases from V and 1 base from J, the junction contained 10 bases not matched to a gene. Germline CDR1 is LNHDA and CDR2 is SQIVND (reference sequence). The CDR3 loop reads CASSLRDRGRAAKNIQYF. The CDR3 DNA reads TGTGCCAGTAGTCTCCGGGACAGGGGGAGAGCGGCCAAAAACATTCAGTACTTC.

This chain connects TRBV28 to TRBJ1-2; unclear D gene. V was pared by 6 bases and J by 2 bases, with 10 bases between. The CDR3 totals 13 residues. From germline, CDR1 is MDHEN and CDR2 SYDVKM. The CDR3 region is CASSPRFNYGYTF. The CDR3 DNA reads TGTGCCAGCAGCCCCAGGTTCAACTATGGCTACACCTTC.

The chain recombines TRBV18 with TRBJ1-2, with 8 bases that match TRBD1. V was clipped by 3 bases and J by 5 bases; unmatched bases: 2. Germline V gene lookup returns CDR1 KGHSH and CDR2 LQKENI. This CDR3 is 13 amino acids long. CDR3 sequence (DNA): TGTGCCAGCTCACCTCAGGGGGCATATGGCTACACCTTC. Translation: CASSPQGAYGYTF.

This clone was detected a few times. The chain recombines TRBV11-3 with TRBJ1-5, with D possibly TRBD1 on 5 matching bases. Trimming left V 4 bases short and J 3 bases short, with 13 bases between. The CDR3 is made up of 15 amino acids. Germline V gene data show CDR1 as SGHNT and CDR2 as YENEEA. CDR3 amino acids: CASSSYTGTNQPQHF. CDR3 nucleotides: TGTGCCAGCAGCTCCTATACCGGGACCAATCAGCCCCAGCATTTT.

This clone was seen a handful of times. The gene calls are TRBV6-8 and TRBJ1-6, with no clear D. V lost 5 bases to trimming and J lost 4 bases, with 12 bases between them. Germline values: CDR1 MNHGY, CDR2 SAAAGT. This CDR3 is built from 15 residues. CDR3 loop: CASSPSSQYNSPLHF. CDR3 nucleotide sequence: TGTGCCAGCAGTCCCTCCAGTCAGTATAATTCACCCCTCCACTTT.

The chain's CDR3 is CSVVGLGQVSNEQFF. CDR3 coding DNA: TGCAGCGTTGTGGGTCTCGGCCAGGTCAGCAATGAGCAGTTCTTC. The V gene is TRBV29-1, the J gene TRBJ2-1; the D is unclear. The ends were cut back, 4 bases at V and 6 bases at J, with 19 bases in the middle. CDR1 and CDR2 from the germline V gene are SQVTM and ANQGSEA. The CDR3 loop spans 15 amino acids.

This clone counts as large. The chain employs TRBV9 and TRBJ2-2; D remains unclear. The germline V gene encodes CDR1 SGDLS and CDR2 YYNGEE. CDR3 length: 14 amino acids. Trimming cost V 0 bases and J 4 bases, with 7 bases left between them. As DNA, the CDR3 is TGTGCCAGCAGCGTAGGGCTGGGCACCGGGGAGCTGTTTTTT. This codes for CASSVGLGTGELFF.